A single sample is the source of the 22 T cell receptor beta chains below, sequenced in a study of CD8+ T cells in alopecia areata. It was cDNA, reverse transcribed from extracted RNA, that served as the sequencing template. The method was immunoSEQ multiplex PCR; TCRdb's version includes in-frame clones alone and lacks a portion of them. This sample has some 110,000 clones, with around 61% found just once. Sequencing was performed on CD4+ T cells sorted from blood. These receptors all stem from a human donor in good health.

V usage is TRBV12-5 and J usage is TRBJ1-1; 9 bases line up with TRBD1. Germline CDR1 LGHNT, CDR2 FRNRAP. The junction had 4 bases not matched to a gene; V was cut back by 4 bases and J by 1 base. This CDR3 has 15 residues. DNA of the CDR3: TGTGCTAGTGGTTCGGGACAGGGCCCGAACACTGAAGCTTTCTTT. This gives the protein CASGSGQGPNTEAFF.

The table lists this clone with a few counts. Other DNA variants within this sample encode the same CDR3. The chain recombines TRBV5-1 with TRBJ2-1; tentatively, D is TRBD1 (5 bases). V shed 0 bases and J shed 7 bases, with 5 bases lying between them. The CDR3 consists of 12 residues. Per germline, CDR1 SGHRS and CDR2 YFSETQ. CDR3 DNA sequence: TGCGCCAGCAGCTTGGAGGGGAATGAGCAGTTCTTC. This encodes CASSLEGNEQFF. Using reference TRBV5-1 and TRBJ2-1 for the parts outside the CDR3, the full variable domain is KAGVTQTPRYLIKTRGQQVTLSCSPISGHRSVSWYQQTPGQGLQFLFEYFSETQRNKGNFPGRFSGRQFSNSRSEMNVSTLELGDSALYLCASSLEGNEQFFGPGTRLTVL.

This rearrangement joins TRBV7-9 to TRBJ2-5; 12 bases are a match to TRBD1. J was trimmed by 4 bases and V by 5 bases; bases with no gene match: 8. This CDR3 contains 16 residues. CDR1 and CDR2 (germline): SEHNR, FQNEAQ (reference sequence). CDR3 sequence: CASSPPLGQGAETQYF. The CDR3 nucleotides read TGTGCCAGCAGCCCACCCCTGGGACAGGGGGCAGAGACCCAGTACTTC.

This rearrangement joins TRBV5-1 to TRBJ2-3, with D possibly matching TRBD2 (5 bases). The CDR3 runs 15 residues. Per germline, CDR1 SGHRS and CDR2 YFSETQ. V gave up 4 bases and J gave up 1 base, with 13 bases separating them. The CDR3 protein is CASSPTRRGTDTQYF. The CDR3 DNA reads as TGCGCCAGCAGCCCAACTCGGCGGGGCACAGATACGCAGTATTTT.

The gene calls are TRBV2 and TRBJ2-4; D assignment may be TRBD1 or TRBD2 (5 bases each). V lost 8 bases and J 1 base, leaving 15 bases between the germline ends. CDR1 and CDR2 from the germline V gene are SNHLY and FYNNEI. This CDR3 has 15 residues. The CDR3 reads CASRRGVSAKNIQYF. CDR3 in DNA: TGTGCCAGCCGGAGAGGGGTTTCGGCCAAAAACATTCAGTACTTC.

V gene TRBV15 combines with J gene TRBJ1-1; the D gene is possibly TRBD1 (5 bases). This CDR3 has 12 amino acids. Trimming stripped 2 bases from V and 8 bases from J, with 9 bases between. Germline CDR1 reads LNHNV; CDR2 reads YYDKDF (reference sequence). CDR3 DNA sequence: TGTGCCACCAGCAGAAACCGGGACGAAGCTTTCTTT. Translated: CATSRNRDEAFF.

The chain employs TRBV5-1 and TRBJ2-3; D unclear. The germline V gene has CDR1 SGHRS and CDR2 YFSETQ. Trimming pared 7 bases from V and 4 bases from J, leaving 13 bases between. The CDR3 totals 13 residues. CDR3 DNA sequence: TGCGCCAGCTCGGCCGACGTGCCAGATACGCAGTATTTT. Its protein product is CASSADVPDTQYF.

The chain joins TRBV5-1 to TRBJ2-3; TRBD2 might be the D (7 bases). V lost 5 bases to trimming and J lost 3 bases, with 16 bases between them. CDR1 is SGHRS and CDR2 is YFSETQ in the germline V gene. The CDR3 has 15 residues. The CDR3 loop reads CASRSGGLATDTQYF. CDR3 in DNA: TGCGCCAGCAGATCGGGGGGCCTCGCGACAGATACGCAGTATTTT.

The CDR3 here is CAWSAPMKTRGNVLTF. The CDR3, as DNA: TGTGCCTGGAGTGCCCCTATGAAGACGCGGGGCAACGTCCTGACTTTC. The genes are TRBV30 and TRBJ2-6; possibly TRBD2 for D (6 bases). From germline, CDR1 is GTSNPN and CDR2 SVGIG (reference sequence). The CDR3 spans 16 residues. Trimming took off 1 base at V and 9 bases at J, with 19 bases between the two ends.

The chain carries TRBV29-1 and TRBJ1-1; possibly TRBD1 for D (5 bases). The V gene lost 7 bases and the J gene lost 1 base, with 16 bases spanning the gap. Germline CDR1 reads SQVTM; CDR2 reads ANQGSEA. The CDR3 is made up of 14 amino acids. DNA of the CDR3: TGCAGCGCTTGGGACGGTGCACCGAACACTGAAGCTTTCTTT. Protein product: CSAWDGAPNTEAFF.

This clone was seen only a few times. The CDR3 DNA reads as TGTGCCAGTACCCCCCACAGCGGCAATCAGCCCCAGCATTTT. Translating it yields CASTPHSGNQPQHF. The rearrangement joins TRBV19 to TRBJ1-5; D gene ambiguous. The CDR3 loop spans 14 amino acids. Germline V gene data show CDR1 as LNHDA and CDR2 as SQIVND (reference sequence). Between the trimmed V and J ends, which lost 7 bases and 2 bases, there was a span of 12 bases.

This clone was counted only a few times. The chain recombines TRBV9 with TRBJ1-2; a weak D match, TRBD1 (5 bases). V was trimmed by 0 bases and J by 2 bases, leaving 11 bases between them. CDR1 is SGDLS, CDR2 YYNGEE, per germline. The CDR3 has 15 residues. CDR3 in DNA: TGTGCCAGCAGCGTAGTAGAGGGGATGAACTATGGCTACACCTTC. Translated, it gives CASSVVEGMNYGYTF.

This chain uses TRBV29-1 with TRBJ1-2; perhaps TRBD1 as D (6 bases). CDR3 size: 13 residues. CDR1 and CDR2 from the germline V gene are SQVTM and ANQGSEA. Trimming removed 5 bases from V and 5 bases from J, with 15 bases in between. The CDR3 nucleotides read TGCAGCGTTTCACAGGGTGCAGGGTATGGCTACACCTTC. It translates to CSVSQGAGYGYTF.

The chain joins TRBV5-1 to TRBJ2-5; D is perhaps TRBD1 (5 bases). The CDR3 is made up of 12 amino acids. Germline V CDR1 and CDR2: SGHRS, YFSETQ. Trimming removed 4 bases from V and 5 bases from J, with 9 bases in between. The CDR3 protein is CASSGSGETQYF. The CDR3 region has the DNA TGCGCCAGCAGCGGTTCAGGGGAGACCCAGTACTTC.

The chain joins TRBV7-9 to TRBJ1-3; D is perhaps TRBD1 (5 bases). From germline, CDR1 is SEHNR and CDR2 FQNEAQ (reference sequence). With 6 bases removed from V and 2 bases from J, the gap between germline ends came to 11 bases. The CDR3 covers 14 residues. The CDR3 spells CASSHPGTGNTIYF. The CDR3 DNA sequence: TGTGCCAGCAGTCATCCAGGGACTGGAAACACCATATATTTT.

The rearrangement joins TRBV5-1 to TRBJ1-5, with D uncertain. CDR3 size: 14 residues. Trimming left V 4 bases short and J 2 bases short, with 10 bases between. Germline CDR1 and CDR2: SGHRS and YFSETQ. The CDR3 sequence: CASSLTVGNQPQHF. CDR3 bases: TGCGCCAGCAGCCTCACGGTGGGCAATCAGCCCCAGCATTTT. Drawing the rest from reference TRBV5-1 and TRBJ1-5, the complete variable domain is KAGVTQTPRYLIKTRGQQVTLSCSPISGHRSVSWYQQTPGQGLQFLFEYFSETQRNKGNFPGRFSGRQFSNSRSEMNVSTLELGDSALYLCASSLTVGNQPQHFGDGTRLSIL.

The chain joins TRBV10-3 to TRBJ2-7; D is uncertain. This CDR3 comprises 12 residues. CDR1 and CDR2 from the germline V gene are ENHRY and SYGVKD. V lost 3 bases and J lost 3, with 6 bases in between. The CDR3 coding sequence is TGTGCCATCAGTGACAATCACTACGAGCAGTACTTC. Its translation: CAISDNHYEQYF.

The chain recombines TRBV4-1 with TRBJ2-7; 10 nucleotides align to TRBD2. Germline V CDR1 and CDR2: MGHRA, YSYEKL. V lost 0 bases, J lost 0 bases, and 8 bases stayed unmatched. The CDR3 extends over 18 amino acids. The CDR3 loop reads CASSQEWGASGGSYEQYF. The CDR3 bases are TGCGCCAGCAGCCAAGAATGGGGTGCTAGCGGGGGCTCCTACGAGCAGTACTTC.

The rearrangement links TRBV14 to TRBJ1-1; 9 bases agree with TRBD1. Germline-derived CDR1 and CDR2 are SGHDN and FVKESK. The CDR3 length is 14 residues. Trimming took 4 bases from V and 4 from J; bases not matched to a gene: 4. For the CDR3, the DNA is TGTGCCAGCAGCCGGGACAGGGTGGGCACTGAAGCTTTCTTT. It encodes CASSRDRVGTEAFF.

The genes are TRBV29-1 and TRBJ1-5; 9 nucleotides agree with TRBD1. Unmatched junction bases numbered 5, after V lost 5 bases and J lost 0 bases. The CDR3 totals 15 residues. Germline-derived CDR1 and CDR2 are SQVTM and ANQGSEA. DNA for the CDR3: TGCAGCGTTACCACAGGGGGCAATAGCAATCAGCCCCAGCATTTT. Its protein is CSVTTGGNSNQPQHF.

The V and J genes are TRBV29-1 and TRBJ2-7; maybe TRBD2 (5 bases). The V gene lost 7 bases and the J gene lost 7 bases, with 14 bases spanning the gap. CDR1 and CDR2 from the germline V gene are SQVTM and ANQGSEA. The CDR3 sequence is 11 residues long. This CDR3 is CSGIEGREQYF. For the CDR3, the DNA is TGCAGCGGGATCGAGGGCCGAGAGCAGTACTTC.

This clone was counted only a few times. The chain links TRBV29-1 to TRBJ1-1; 9 positions agree with TRBD1. The V gene's germline CDR1 is SQVTM and CDR2 ANQGSEA. Trimming cost V 6 bases and J 1 base; bases outside gene matches: 3. The length of the CDR3 is 13 residues. CDR3 bases: TGCAGCGTGGAGGGACAGGGGAACACTGAAGCTTTCTTT. Protein product: CSVEGQGNTEAFF.